The next 11 T cell receptor beta chains were all read from a single sample in a study of shared clonotypes between healthy human individuals. Clones were read by immunoSEQ multiplex PCR, and TCRdb kept only the in-frame ones, dropping some. The sample holds about 1.5 million clones, 95% to 99% seen once. Sequenced material: naive CD4+ T cells sorted from blood. Subset meaning: CD45RA+ positively selected. The receptors stem from a young man in good health.

The chain is built from TRBV5-6 and TRBJ2-2; 9 nucleotides agree with TRBD1. J lost 6 bases, V lost 5 bases, and 11 bases had no gene match. The length of the CDR3 is 16 residues. Germline CDR1 reads SGHDT; CDR2 reads YYEEEE. CDR3 region: CASRGQGLTPAGELFF. In DNA, the CDR3 is TGTGCCAGCAGGGGACAGGGACTGACACCCGCCGGGGAGCTGTTTTTT.

Notes on this clone: Other DNA sequences in the sample encode the same CDR3. The chain uses TRBV5-1 and TRBJ2-7; 9 nucleotides agree with TRBD2. The germline gives CDR1 SGHRS, CDR2 YFSETQ. V dropped 4 bases and J dropped 0; count of bases not matched to a gene: 5. The CDR3 contains 15 residues. CDR3 loop: CASSLLAGSSYEQYF. Written as DNA, the CDR3 is TGCGCCAGCAGCCTGCTAGCGGGGAGCTCCTACGAGCAGTACTTC.

J is TRBJ1-5 and V is TRBV30; tentatively, D is TRBD1 (5 bases). The CDR3 is 12 amino acids. The V gene lost 1 base and the J gene lost 6 bases, with 7 bases spanning the gap. CDR1 is GTSNPN, CDR2 SVGIG, per germline (reference sequence). CDR3 protein: CAWSGGAQPQHF. For the CDR3, the DNA is TGTGCCTGGAGTGGAGGGGCTCAGCCCCAGCATTTT. The whole variable domain, filled in from reference TRBV30 and TRBJ1-5, reads SQTIHQWPATLVQPVGSPLSLECTVEGTSNPNLYWYRQAAGRGLQLLFYSVGIGQISSEVPQNLSASRPQDRQFILSSKKLLLSDSGFYLCAWSGGAQPQHFGDGTRLSIL.

This clone was counted only a few times. Given a much more abundant clone one base away, this may be a read error. This chain connects TRBV7-2 to TRBJ2-1; 7 bases are a match to TRBD1. This CDR3 is built from 12 residues. CDR1 and CDR2 (germline): SGHTA, FQGNSA. J was trimmed by 8 bases and V by 5 bases; bases with no gene match: 3. The CDR3 region has the DNA TGTGCCAGCAGCCGACAGGGCTATGAGCAGTTCTTC. It specifies CASSRQGYEQFF. Together with reference TRBV7-2 and TRBJ2-1, the CDR3 gives the full variable domain: GAGVSQSPSNKVTEKGKDVELRCDPISGHTALYWYRQSLGQGLEFLIYFQGNSAPDKSGLPSDRFSAERTGGSVSTLTIQRTQQEDSAVYLCASSRQGYEQFFGPGTRLTVL.

The chain joins TRBV19 to TRBJ2-7; no reliable D call. CDR3 length: 14 amino acids. CDR1 and CDR2 (germline): LNHDA, SQIVND (reference sequence). The V end was cut by 5 bases, the J end by 1 base, with 12 bases between. The chain's CDR3 is CASSFLGPSYEQYF. CDR3 nucleotide sequence: TGTGCCAGTAGTTTCCTTGGGCCTTCCTACGAGCAGTACTTC.

This clone was counted once. This chain connects TRBV7-2 to TRBJ1-2; a weak D match, TRBD1 (6 bases). CDR3 length: 15 amino acids. The V end was cut by 3 bases, the J end by 2 bases, with 13 bases between. In germline, CDR1 is SGHTA, CDR2 FQGNSA. The CDR3 coding sequence is TGTGCCAGCAGCTTCCCGGGACAAGGGAACTATGGCTACACCTTC. It yields the protein CASSFPGQGNYGYTF.

This clone came up once. The CDR3 nucleotides are TGCGCCAGCAGCTCCGGGATGGCTAGCGGGCGTAGCTCCTACGAGCAGTACTTC. This gives the protein CASSSGMASGRSSYEQYF. This rearrangement joins TRBV5-1 to TRBJ2-7; 8 bases are a match to TRBD2. The junction had 14 bases not matched to a gene; V was cut back by 3 bases and J by 0 bases. The length of the CDR3 is 18 residues. Germline CDR1 is SGHRS and CDR2 is YFSETQ.

The CDR3 region has the DNA TGTGCCAGCAGCCCGACGGGCCTAGCGAGTACAGATACGCAGTATTTT. The encoded protein is CASSPTGLASTDTQYF. This chain joins TRBV14 and TRBJ2-3, with D maybe TRBD2 (6 bases). The CDR3 contains 16 residues. Per the germline V gene, CDR1 is SGHDN and CDR2 is FVKESK. V lost 4 bases to trimming and J lost 3 bases, with 17 bases between them.

The chain combines TRBV27 with TRBJ1-5; the match to TRBD1 covers 9 bases. Germline V CDR1 and CDR2: MNHEY, SMNVEV (reference sequence). The CDR3 loop spans 17 amino acids. Germline trimming cut 5 bases from V and 3 bases from J; bases unmatched to any gene: 11. The CDR3 spells CASSPITGTGSNQPQHF. CDR3 coding DNA: TGTGCCAGCAGTCCAATTACCGGGACAGGGTCCAATCAGCCCCAGCATTTT.

The chain has TRBV6-6 and TRBJ2-7; D might be TRBD1 or TRBD2, each matching 5 bases. Trimming removed 2 bases from V and 7 bases from J, with 12 bases in between. This CDR3 region has 13 residues. CDR1 MNHNY and CDR2 SVGAGI come from the germline V gene (reference sequence). The CDR3 region is CASSYRPGREQYF. The CDR3 nucleotides are TGTGCCAGCAGTTACCGCCCGGGACGGGAGCAGTACTTC.

With regard to this clone: One end of the junction is discordant with germline, which a read error may explain. The chain joins TRBV7-6 to TRBJ2-1; TRBD2 matches at 8 bases. The CDR3 length is 15 residues. Germline V gene sequence: CDR1 SGHVS, CDR2 FNYEAQ. The CDR3 reads CASSLSPISGRGEIF. The CDR3 region has the DNA TGTGCCAGCAGCTTATCCCCGATAAGCGGGAGAGGAGAGATCTTC.